Listed below are T cell receptor beta chains from one sample, sequenced in a study of T cell changes during pregnancy in multiple sclerosis. TCRdb's copy holds only in-frame clones and misses some; the assay was immunoSEQ multiplex PCR. The sample comprises around 70,000 clones, under 95% of which are singletons, and approximately 1.5% rests with the top ten. Sample: peripheral blood, taken in the third trimester of pregnancy. Receptors originate from a female donor with multiple sclerosis, enrolled in a pregnancy study. The CDR3 runs from the conserved cysteine through the conserved F or W. D genes are given only for firm matches. Clone size is not always given. Where it is, it says once, few, many or a class for expanded clones.

>TRBV11-2|NA|NA|TRBJ1-1
TGTGCCAGCAGCTTAGGACACCGCACTGAAGCTTTCTTT
CASSLGHRTEAFF
>TRBV7-9|NA|NA|TRBJ2-1
TGTGTCAGCAGCCGCTGGAGGGATGAGCAGTTCTTC
CVSSRWRDEQFF
>TRBV11-2|NA|NA|TRBJ1-2
TGTGCCAGCAGCCTACCGTCCCTCTACAGGGACAACTATGGCTACACCTTC
CASSLPSLYRDNYGYTF
>TRBV11-3|NA|few|TRBJ2-2
TGTGCCAGCAGCTTCTATTCGGACTCTGACCTGTTTTTT
CASSFYSDSDLFF
>TRBV4-3|NA|NA|TRBJ2-3
TGCGCCAGCAGCCAAGAAAGGGGGGGCGCAGATACGCAGTATTTT
CASSQERGGADTQYF
>TRBV27|NA|once|TRBJ1-5
TGTGCCAGCAGTTTCACAGGGAGGGGTCAGCCCCAGCATTTT
CASSFTGRGQPQHF
>TRBV2|TRBD1|NA|TRBJ1-1
TGTGCCAGCAGAGGACAGGGGACCCCTGAAGCTTTCTTT
CASRGQGTPEAFF
>TRBV30|NA|NA|TRBJ1-2
TGTGCCTGGAGTAGACAGGCGGGTGGCTACACCTTC
CAWSRQAGGYTF
>TRBV7-8|TRBD2|NA|TRBJ2-5
TGTGCCAGCAGCCAACCTTCCGGGACTAAAGAGACCCAGTACTTC
CASSQPSGTKETQYF
>TRBV10-1|NA|NA|TRBJ2-5
TGCGCCATGACCTCACAGCCGTACCAAGAGACCCAGTACTTC
CAMTSQPYQETQYF
>TRBV2|TRBD1|NA|TRBJ1-1
TGTGCCAGCAGAAAGGGGGCTGAAACTGAAGCTTTCTTT
CASRKGAETEAFF
>TRBV5-8|TRBD1|NA|TRBJ1-4
TGTGCCAGCAGCAAAAAACAGGGGGGTAGTGAAAAACTGTTTTTT
CASSKKQGGSEKLFF
>TRBV30|TRBD1|NA|TRBJ1-3
TGTGCCGTCCAACAGGGGCGCGGAAACACCATATATTTT
CAVQQGRGNTIYF
>TRBV19|TRBD2|NA|TRBJ2-1
TGTGCCAGTAGTCCACAGCGGGGGGCACGGAGAAATGAGCAGTTCTTC
CASSPQRGARRNEQFF
>TRBV18|NA|NA|TRBJ1-2
TGTGCCAGCTCCCCTGACCCGGAGGGTGGCTACACCTTC
CASSPDPEGGYTF
>TRBV7-9|NA|NA|TRBJ1-2
TGTGCCAGCAGCTTAGGAACGGGTTATCTCTATGGCTACACCTTC
CASSLGTGYLYGYTF
>TRBV20-1|NA|NA|TRBJ2-1
TGCAGTGCCCCCGACTGGCCTGAGCAGTTCTTC
CSAPDWPEQFF
>TRBV7-3|TRBD2|NA|TRBJ2-1
TGTGCCAGCAGCTTATCGAGCGGGGGGGTATACAATGAGCAGTTCTTC
CASSLSSGGVYNEQFF
>TRBV20-1|TRBD1|NA|TRBJ1-1
TGCAGTGCTAGGGAGGGACAGGAAGCTTTCTTT
CSAREGQEAFF
>TRBV14|NA|once|TRBJ2-3
TGTGCCAGCAGCCCGAGATCCAGGGTGACAGATACGCAGTATTTT
CASSPRSRVTDTQYF
>TRBV6-1|TRBD1|NA|TRBJ1-1
TGTGCCAGCAGGAGAAACAGGGGGATGAACACTGAAGCTTTCTTT
CASRRNRGMNTEAFF
>TRBV2|NA|NA|TRBJ2-5
TGTGCCAGCAGGGACAGACGAGAGACCCAGTACTTC
CASRDRRETQYF